One and the same sample provided the 22 T cell receptor beta chains below, sequenced in a study of human T cells and chemical hapten exposure (dated by TCRdb to about 2021). Libraries were constructed by RACE. Sequencing used a NextSeq 500. TCRdb passed the public sequencing reads through fastp at Q25 and MiXCR, retaining productive beta sequences. Each record represents a unique CDR3 protein, reported with the most common genes and DNA among its rows. The sample has about 80,000 distinct CDR3 sequences on record, approximately 8% of them singletons. The ten largest clones represent 1.5% to 1.9% of the sample. The sample's time point, from its label and the paper: patch test 1, 2 weeks after DPC sensitization. This sample's treatment or condition label indicates: therapeutic diphenylcyclopropenone sensitization with weekly scalp DPC. The sample consisted of whole blood, taken in connection with sensitization to the hapten diphenylcyclopropenone (DPC). The receptors stem from a woman between 25 and 40 years old with alopecia areata. Some clones in this sample may be carry-over from other donors' samples.

Ten or more counts support this clonotype. This chain connects TRBV5-1 to TRBJ1-1; no reliable D call. The CDR3 length is 13 residues. Trimming pared 4 bases from V and 0 bases from J, leaving 7 bases between. The germline V gene has CDR1 SGHRS and CDR2 YFSETQ. DNA of the CDR3: TGCGCCAGCAGCCCCCTCATGAACACTGAAGCTTTCTTT. This sequence encodes CASSPLMNTEAFF.

The chain carries TRBV29-1 and TRBJ1-1, with a weak D call TRBD1 (6 bases). This CDR3 comprises 12 residues. CDR1 is SQVTM and CDR2 is ANQGSEA in the germline V gene. V dropped 6 bases and J dropped 6 bases, with 14 bases sitting between them. The CDR3 here is CSVNRGLSEAFF. CDR3 bases: TGCAGCGTGAACCGGGGGCTCTCTGAAGCTTTCTTT.

The rearrangement joins TRBV18 to TRBJ1-2; D not resolved. The V and J ends lost 0 bases and 4 bases respectively, with 15 bases between them. Germline V gives CDR1 KGHSH, CDR2 LQKENI. The CDR3 contains 16 residues. The CDR3 region is CASSPPGRELSYGYTF. The CDR3 DNA reads TGTGCCAGCTCACCACCAGGGCGAGAACTTTCCTATGGCTACACCTTC.

V and J are TRBV27 and TRBJ2-6; 9 bases line up with TRBD1. Trimming removed 5 bases from V and 0 bases from J; junction bases left unmatched: 8. Looked up from germline, CDR1 is MNHEY and CDR2 is SMNVEV (reference sequence). This CDR3 has 18 residues. CDR3 region: CASSTGQGMYSGANVLTF. For the CDR3, the DNA is TGTGCCAGCAGTACTGGACAGGGGATGTACTCTGGGGCCAACGTCCTGACTTTC.

This clonotype has at least ten counts. This rearrangement joins TRBV12-3 or TRBV12-4 to TRBJ1-4; no reliable D call. There are 15 residues in the CDR3. V was cut by 7 bases and J by 8 bases, with 20 bases left in between. In DNA, the CDR3 is TGTGCCAGCACCACCAGGCACGGAGTAGCGGAAAAACTGTTTTTT. Encoded protein: CASTTRHGVAEKLFF.

This clonotype was seen a few times. The V and J genes are TRBV6-5 and TRBJ2-3, with 8 bases aligning to TRBD2. The CDR3 is made up of 17 amino acids. The germline CDR1 and CDR2 sequences are MNHEY and SVGAGI. J was trimmed by 0 bases and V by 0 bases; bases with no gene match: 5. CDR3: CASSYSIGGDSTDTQYF. The CDR3 DNA sequence: TGTGCCAGCAGTTACTCGATCGGGGGGGACAGCACAGATACGCAGTATTTT.

The rearrangement uses TRBV5-1 and TRBJ1-4; perhaps TRBD1 as D (5 bases). The CDR3 loop spans 14 amino acids. Trimming stripped 4 bases from V and 7 bases from J, with 14 bases between. Germline-derived CDR1 and CDR2 are SGHRS and YFSETQ. The CDR3 DNA follows: TGCGCCAGCAGCGCAGGGTGGGGCAGTGAAAAACTGTTTTTT. This sequence encodes CASSAGWGSEKLFF.

This clonotype was found many times. The CDR3 nucleotides read TGTGCCAGCAGCCTCCGACGGATCTATGGCTACACCTTC. Translation gives CASSLRRIYGYTF. The chain recombines TRBV13 with TRBJ1-2, with unresolved D. CDR3 length: 13 amino acids. V was trimmed by 5 bases and J by 4 bases, leaving 11 bases between them. CDR1 and CDR2 from the germline V gene are PRHDT and FYEKMQ (reference sequence).

The V call is TRBV7-2, the J call TRBJ1-5; maybe TRBD1 (6 bases). The CDR3 is 15 amino acids. V was trimmed by 2 bases and J by 6 bases, leaving 14 bases between them. Germline CDR1 reads SGHTA; CDR2 reads FQGNSA. CDR3 in amino acids: CASSLLAGDGQPQHF. In nucleotides, the CDR3 is TGTGCCAGCAGCTTATTGGCAGGGGACGGTCAGCCCCAGCATTTT.

A note on this clonotype: A much larger clone is a single base away; this may be a read error. The chain recombines TRBV12-3 or TRBV12-4 with TRBJ2-7, with 7 nucleotides matching TRBD1. CDR3 length: 13 amino acids. CDR3 DNA: TGTGCCAGCAGGAACAGGGGCCTGGACGAGCAGTGCTTC. Translated, it gives CASRNRGLDEQCF.

This clonotype was seen more than once but under ten times. The rearrangement links TRBV2 to TRBJ1-2, with no clear D. Germline V gene data show CDR1 as SNHLY and CDR2 as FYNNEI. The V end was cut by 3 bases, the J end by 4 bases, with 0 bases between. This CDR3 comprises 10 residues. CDR3 protein: CASSDYGYTF. The CDR3 DNA reads TGTGCCAGCAGTGACTATGGCTACACCTTC.

This clonotype occurred many times. The rearrangement uses TRBV3-1 and TRBJ2-7; possible D gene TRBD1, 5 bases. Germline CDR1 LGHDT, CDR2 YNNKEL (reference sequence). Trimming pared 1 base from V and 6 bases from J, leaving 13 bases between. This CDR3 region has 14 residues. CDR3 coding DNA: TGTGCCAGCAGCCAAGGGGCAGGGATAGGCGAGCAGTACTTC. The encoded protein is CASSQGAGIGEQYF.

The sample holds a few counts of this clonotype. V and J are TRBV7-2 and TRBJ1-5; D is unresolved. Germline V gene lookup returns CDR1 SGHTA and CDR2 FQGNSA. The CDR3 covers 13 residues. Between the trimmed V and J ends, which lost 3 bases and 7 bases, there was a span of 10 bases. CDR3 amino acids: CASSFSKDQPQHF. For the CDR3, the DNA is TGTGCCAGCAGCTTTAGCAAGGACCAGCCCCAGCATTTT. Drawing the rest from reference TRBV7-2 and TRBJ1-5, the complete variable domain is GAGVSQSPSNKVTEKGKDVELRCDPISGHTALYWYRQSLGQGLEFLIYFQGNSAPDKSGLPSDRFSAERTGGSVSTLTIQRTQQEDSAVYLCASSFSKDQPQHFGDGTRLSIL.

The gene calls are TRBV29-1 and TRBJ2-2; D remains unclear. Looked up from germline, CDR1 is SQVTM and CDR2 is ANQGSEA. V was pared by 4 bases and J by 2 bases, with 11 bases between. The CDR3 is 14 amino acids. The CDR3 DNA sequence: TGCAGCGTTGTTGGGTTCAGTAACACCGGGGAGCTGTTTTTT. Translation: CSVVGFSNTGELFF.

This chain links TRBV18 with TRBJ1-2, with TRBD1 as a possible D gene (6 bases). The CDR3 spans 14 residues. Germline CDR1 and CDR2: KGHSH and LQKENI. V was pared by 1 base and J by 8 bases, with 14 bases between. The CDR3 loop reads CASSPHPGAGGYTF. DNA of the CDR3: TGTGCCAGCTCACCACACCCAGGGGCTGGAGGCTACACCTTC. The complete variable domain, with remaining parts taken from reference TRBV18 and TRBJ1-2, reads NAGVMQNPRHLVRRRGQEARLRCSPMKGHSHVYWYRQLPEEGLKFMVYLQKENIIDESGMPKERFSAEFPKEGPSILRIQQVVRGDSAAYFCASSPHPGAGGYTFGSGTRLTVV.

This clonotype was recorded many times. The chain carries TRBV3-1 and TRBJ2-3, with D possibly being TRBD1 (5 bases). This CDR3 is 13 amino acids long. V shed 4 bases and J shed 4 bases, with 9 bases lying between them. CDR1 is LGHDT and CDR2 is YNNKEL in the germline V gene (reference sequence). This CDR3 reads CASSLQTADTQYF. In DNA form, the CDR3 reads TGTGCCAGCAGCCTCCAGACAGCAGATACGCAGTATTTT.

This clonotype has just a few counts. The rearrangement uses TRBV19 and TRBJ1-6, with a possible D match to TRBD1 (6 bases). Germline lookup yields CDR1 LNHDA and CDR2 SQIVND (reference sequence). V was cut by 8 bases and J by 9 bases, with 14 bases left in between. The CDR3 runs 13 residues. The CDR3 protein is CASQQGGGSPLHF. CDR3 DNA sequence: TGTGCCAGTCAGCAGGGAGGGGGTTCACCCCTCCACTTT.

This clonotype has ten or more counts. The chain combines TRBV12-5 with TRBJ1-2; D is perhaps TRBD1 (5 bases). Between the trimmed V and J ends, which lost 5 bases and 3 bases, there was a span of 10 bases. The CDR3 totals 13 residues. CDR1 is LGHNT, CDR2 FRNRAP, per germline. The CDR3 nucleotides are TGTGCTAGTGGTGACAGTTTCGACTATGGCTACACCTTC. Residues: CASGDSFDYGYTF.

In its sample, this clonotype was seen many times. The rearrangement uses TRBV12-3 or TRBV12-4 and TRBJ1-5; D is possibly TRBD1 (6 bases). V lost 3 bases to trimming and J lost 4 bases, with 13 bases between them. This CDR3 spans 15 amino acids. CDR3 protein: CASSLLRDKNQPQHF. Written as DNA, the CDR3 is TGTGCCAGCAGTTTGCTTCGGGACAAGAATCAGCCCCAGCATTTT.

This clonotype came up many times. The chain's CDR3 is CASSYGVLEKLFF. For the CDR3, the DNA is TGTGCCAGCAGTTACGGAGTTTTAGAAAAACTGTTTTTT. The rearrangement links TRBV6-2 or TRBV6-3 to TRBJ1-4; no definite D call. CDR1 is MNHEY, CDR2 SVGEGT, per germline. V was trimmed by 2 bases and J by 8 bases, leaving 9 bases between them. The CDR3 has 13 residues.

This rearrangement joins TRBV12-3 or TRBV12-4 to TRBJ2-3, with D uncertain. V was cut by 7 bases and J by 2 bases, with 4 bases left in between. The CDR3 totals 11 residues. The CDR3 is CASTLTDTQYF. The CDR3 DNA reads TGTGCCAGCACCCTCACAGATACGCAGTATTTT.

This clonotype has ten or more counts. This chain joins TRBV6-1 and TRBJ2-3, with D perhaps matching TRBD1 (6 bases). The V end lost 8 bases, the J end lost 2 bases, and 26 bases lay between the germline ends. The CDR3 length is 18 residues. Per the germline V gene, CDR1 is MNHNS and CDR2 is SASEGT. CDR3 bases: TGTGCCAGCCCAAATTCCGGGGACGGGACACCGAACACAGATACGCAGTATTTT. Its translation: CASPNSGDGTPNTDTQYF.